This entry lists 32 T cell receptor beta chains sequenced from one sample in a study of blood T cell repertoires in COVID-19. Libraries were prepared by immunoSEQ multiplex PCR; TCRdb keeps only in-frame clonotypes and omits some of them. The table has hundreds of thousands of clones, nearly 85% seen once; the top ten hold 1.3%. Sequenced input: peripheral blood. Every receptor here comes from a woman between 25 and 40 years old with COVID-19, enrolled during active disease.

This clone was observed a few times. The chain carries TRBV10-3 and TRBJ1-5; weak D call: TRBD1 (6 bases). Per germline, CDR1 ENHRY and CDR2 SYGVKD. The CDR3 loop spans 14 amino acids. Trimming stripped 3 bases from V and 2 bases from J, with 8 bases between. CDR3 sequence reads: CAISDRGGNQPQHF. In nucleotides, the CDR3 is TGTGCCATCAGTGACAGGGGCGGCAATCAGCCCCAGCATTTT.

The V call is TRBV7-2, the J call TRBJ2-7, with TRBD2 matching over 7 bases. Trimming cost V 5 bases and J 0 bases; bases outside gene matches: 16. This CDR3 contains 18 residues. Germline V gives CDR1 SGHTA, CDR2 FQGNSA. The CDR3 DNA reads TGTGCCAGCAGCCCCTGGGGCTTGGGGGGGACCGCCTCCTACGAGCAGTACTTC. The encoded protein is CASSPWGLGGTASYEQYF.

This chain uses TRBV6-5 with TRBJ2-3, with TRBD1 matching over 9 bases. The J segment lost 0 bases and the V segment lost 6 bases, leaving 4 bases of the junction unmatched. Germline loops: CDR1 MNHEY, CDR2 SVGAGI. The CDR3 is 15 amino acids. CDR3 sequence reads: CASSLGQGSTDTQYF. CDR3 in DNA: TGTGCCAGCAGCTTGGGACAGGGTAGCACAGATACGCAGTATTTT.

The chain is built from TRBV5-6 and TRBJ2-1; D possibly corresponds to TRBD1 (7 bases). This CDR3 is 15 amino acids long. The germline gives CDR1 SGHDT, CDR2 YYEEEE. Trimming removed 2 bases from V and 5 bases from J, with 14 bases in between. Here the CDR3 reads CASSLQGRRDNEQFF. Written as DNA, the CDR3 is TGTGCCAGCAGCTTACAGGGGAGGAGGGACAATGAGCAGTTCTTC.

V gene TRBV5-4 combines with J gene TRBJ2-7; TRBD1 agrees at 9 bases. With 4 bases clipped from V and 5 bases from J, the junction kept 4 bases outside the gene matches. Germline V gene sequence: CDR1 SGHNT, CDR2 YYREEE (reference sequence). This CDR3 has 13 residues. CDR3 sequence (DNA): TGTGCCAGCAGCGTGGGACAGGGCGACGAGCAGTACTTC. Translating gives CASSVGQGDEQYF.

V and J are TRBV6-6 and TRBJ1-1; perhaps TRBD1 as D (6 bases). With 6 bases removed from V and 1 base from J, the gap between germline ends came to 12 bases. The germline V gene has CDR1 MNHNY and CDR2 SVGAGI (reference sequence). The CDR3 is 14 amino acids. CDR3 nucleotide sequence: TGTGCCAGCAGCTCAGGGGTAGGGAACACTGAAGCTTTCTTT. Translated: CASSSGVGNTEAFF.

CDR3 region: CASIPTAFSYNEQFF. CDR3 DNA: TGTGCCAGCATTCCTACAGCTTTCTCCTACAATGAGCAGTTCTTC. This sequence joins TRBV6-5 and TRBJ2-1; D call uncertain. This CDR3 is 15 amino acids long. Germline V gives CDR1 MNHEY, CDR2 SVGAGI. The V and J ends lost 7 bases and 0 bases respectively, with 13 bases between them.

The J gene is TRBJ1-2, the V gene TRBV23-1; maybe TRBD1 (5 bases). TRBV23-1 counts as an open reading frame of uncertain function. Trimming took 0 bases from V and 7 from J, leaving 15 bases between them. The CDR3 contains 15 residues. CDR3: CASSQSSQGIFGYTF. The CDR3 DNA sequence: TGCGCCAGCAGTCAATCGTCCCAGGGAATTTTTGGCTACACCTTC.

The CDR3 reads CARSYLTSGHSYEQYF. The DNA for the CDR3 is TGTGCCAGAAGCTACTTGACTAGCGGCCACTCCTACGAGCAGTACTTC. V is TRBV5-3 and J is TRBJ2-7, with 9 bases matching TRBD2. TRBV5-3 is placed among ORFs of uncertain function. With V trimmed by 3 bases and J by 0 bases, 7 bases remained unmatched. This CDR3 is 16 amino acids long.

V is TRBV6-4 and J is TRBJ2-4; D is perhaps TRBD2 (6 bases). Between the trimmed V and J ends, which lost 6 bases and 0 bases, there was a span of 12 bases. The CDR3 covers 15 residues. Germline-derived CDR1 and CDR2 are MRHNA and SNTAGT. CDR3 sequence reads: CASSGGVLAKNIQYF. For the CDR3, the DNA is TGTGCCAGCAGCGGGGGTGTTCTAGCCAAAAACATTCAGTACTTC.

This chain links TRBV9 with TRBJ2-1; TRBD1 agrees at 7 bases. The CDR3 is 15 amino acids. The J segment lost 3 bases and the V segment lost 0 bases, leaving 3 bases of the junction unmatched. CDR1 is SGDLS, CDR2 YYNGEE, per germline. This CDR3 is CASSVEGANYNEQFF. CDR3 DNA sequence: TGTGCCAGCAGCGTAGAGGGGGCGAACTACAATGAGCAGTTCTTC.

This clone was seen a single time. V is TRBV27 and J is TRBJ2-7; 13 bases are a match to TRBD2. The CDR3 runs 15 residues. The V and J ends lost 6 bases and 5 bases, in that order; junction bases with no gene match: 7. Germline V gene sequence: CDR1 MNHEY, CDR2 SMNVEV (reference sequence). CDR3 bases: TGTGCCAGCAGCCCCGGACTAGCGGGAGTAAACGAGCAGTACTTC. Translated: CASSPGLAGVNEQYF.

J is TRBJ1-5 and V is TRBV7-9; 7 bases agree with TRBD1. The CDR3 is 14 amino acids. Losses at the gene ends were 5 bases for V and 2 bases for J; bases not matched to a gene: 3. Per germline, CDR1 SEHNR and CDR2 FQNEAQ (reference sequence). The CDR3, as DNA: TGTGCCAGCAGCCGACAGGGCGGCAATCAGCCCCAGCATTTT. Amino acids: CASSRQGGNQPQHF.

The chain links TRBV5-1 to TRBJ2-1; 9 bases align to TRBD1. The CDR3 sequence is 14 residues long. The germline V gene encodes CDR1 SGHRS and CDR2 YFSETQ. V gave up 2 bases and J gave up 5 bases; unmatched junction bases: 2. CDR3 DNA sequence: TGCGCCAGCAGCTTCCGACAGGGGGACAATGAGCAGTTCTTC. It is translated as CASSFRQGDNEQFF.

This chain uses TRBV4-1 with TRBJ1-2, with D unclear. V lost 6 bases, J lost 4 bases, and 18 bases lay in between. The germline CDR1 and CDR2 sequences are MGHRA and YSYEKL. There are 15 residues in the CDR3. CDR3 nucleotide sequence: TGCGCCAGCAGACCAAGTAGCGCTGATTCCTATGGCTACACCTTC. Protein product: CASRPSSADSYGYTF.

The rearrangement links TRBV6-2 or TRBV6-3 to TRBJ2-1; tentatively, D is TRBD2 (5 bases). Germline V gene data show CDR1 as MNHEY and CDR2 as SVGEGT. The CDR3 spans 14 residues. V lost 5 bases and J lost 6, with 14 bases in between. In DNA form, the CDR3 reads TGTGCCAGCAGTCCGGGATCCCCGCGCAATGAGCAGTTCTTC. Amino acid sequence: CASSPGSPRNEQFF.

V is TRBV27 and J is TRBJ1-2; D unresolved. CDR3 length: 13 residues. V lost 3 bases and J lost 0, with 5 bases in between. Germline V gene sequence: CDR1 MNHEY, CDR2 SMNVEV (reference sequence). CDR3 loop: CASSFTANYGYTF. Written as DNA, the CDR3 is TGTGCCAGCAGTTTTACTGCTAACTATGGCTACACCTTC.

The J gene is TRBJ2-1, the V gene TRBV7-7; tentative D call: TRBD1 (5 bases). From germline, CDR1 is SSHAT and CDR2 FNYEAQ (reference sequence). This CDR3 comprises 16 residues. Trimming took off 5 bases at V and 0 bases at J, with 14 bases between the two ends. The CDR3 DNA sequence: TGTGCCAGCAGCCCGTTGACAGCTTTCTCCTACAATGAGCAGTTCTTC. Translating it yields CASSPLTAFSYNEQFF.

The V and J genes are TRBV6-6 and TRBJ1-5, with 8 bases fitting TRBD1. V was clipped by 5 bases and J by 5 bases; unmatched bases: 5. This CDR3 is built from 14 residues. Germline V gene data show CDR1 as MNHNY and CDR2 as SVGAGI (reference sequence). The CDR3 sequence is CASSPQGAYQPQHF. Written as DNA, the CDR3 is TGTGCCAGCAGTCCCCAGGGGGCTTATCAGCCCCAGCATTTT.

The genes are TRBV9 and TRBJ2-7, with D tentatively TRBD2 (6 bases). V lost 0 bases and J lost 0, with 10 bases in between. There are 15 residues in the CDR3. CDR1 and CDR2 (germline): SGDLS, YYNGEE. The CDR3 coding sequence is TGTGCCAGCAGCGTAGGCGGGGCAAGCTCCTACGAGCAGTACTTC. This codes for CASSVGGASSYEQYF. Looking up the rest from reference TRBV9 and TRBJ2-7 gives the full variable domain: DSGVTQTPKHLITATGQRVTLRCSPRSGDLSVYWYQQSLDQGLQFLIQYYNGEERAKGNILERFSAQQFPDLHSELNLSSLELGDSALYFCASSVGGASSYEQYFGPGTRLTVT.

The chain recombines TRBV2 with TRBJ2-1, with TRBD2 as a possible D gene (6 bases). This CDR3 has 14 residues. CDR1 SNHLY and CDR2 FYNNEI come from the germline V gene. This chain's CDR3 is CAILRDLFYNEQFF. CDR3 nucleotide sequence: TGTGCTATCCTCCGGGACTTATTCTACAATGAGCAGTTCTTC.

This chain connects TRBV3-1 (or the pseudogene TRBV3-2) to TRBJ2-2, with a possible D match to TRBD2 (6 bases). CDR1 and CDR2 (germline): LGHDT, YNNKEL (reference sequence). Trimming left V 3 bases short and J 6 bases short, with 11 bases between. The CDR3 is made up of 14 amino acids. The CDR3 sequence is CASSQGGGSGELFF. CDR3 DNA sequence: TGTGCCAGCAGCCAGGGGGGTGGCTCCGGGGAGCTGTTTTTT.

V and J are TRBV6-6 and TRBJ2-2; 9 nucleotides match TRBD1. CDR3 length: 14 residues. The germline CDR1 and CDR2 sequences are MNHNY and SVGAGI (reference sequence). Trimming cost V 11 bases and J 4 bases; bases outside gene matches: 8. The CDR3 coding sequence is TGTGCCCTGGACAGGGGCGGCGGCACCGGGGAGCTGTTTTTT. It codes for CALDRGGGTGELFF.

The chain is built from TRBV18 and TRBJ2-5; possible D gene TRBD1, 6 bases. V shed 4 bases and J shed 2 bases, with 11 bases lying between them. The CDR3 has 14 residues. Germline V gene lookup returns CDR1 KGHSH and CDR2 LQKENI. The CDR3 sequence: CASSLRQAQETQYF. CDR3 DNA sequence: TGTGCCAGCTCACTCCGACAGGCACAAGAGACCCAGTACTTC.

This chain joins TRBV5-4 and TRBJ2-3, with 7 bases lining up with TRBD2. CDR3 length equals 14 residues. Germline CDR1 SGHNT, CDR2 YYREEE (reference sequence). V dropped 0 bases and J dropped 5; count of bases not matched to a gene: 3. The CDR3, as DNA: TGTGCCAGCAGCTTGGGTGCTAGCGGAGATACGCAGTATTTT. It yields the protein CASSLGASGDTQYF.

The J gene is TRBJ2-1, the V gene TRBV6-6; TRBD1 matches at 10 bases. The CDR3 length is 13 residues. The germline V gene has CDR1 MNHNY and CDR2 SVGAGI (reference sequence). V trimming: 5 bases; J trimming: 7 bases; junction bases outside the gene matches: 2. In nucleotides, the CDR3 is TGTGCCAGCAGTCCGGGACAGGGGAATGAGCAGTTCTTC. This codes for CASSPGQGNEQFF.

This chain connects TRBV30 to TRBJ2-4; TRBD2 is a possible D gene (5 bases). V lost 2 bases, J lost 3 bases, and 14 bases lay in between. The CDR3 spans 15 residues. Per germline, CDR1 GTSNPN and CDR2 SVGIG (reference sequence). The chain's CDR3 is CAWSQDFRGKNIQYF. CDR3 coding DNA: TGTGCCTGGAGTCAGGACTTCCGTGGCAAAAACATTCAGTACTTC.

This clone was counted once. The CDR3 protein is CASSLGAPYGYTF. The CDR3, as DNA: TGTGCCAGCAGCTTAGGGGCACCTTATGGCTACACCTTC. The chain links TRBV7-2 to TRBJ1-2, with unresolved D. V dropped 1 base and J dropped 5 bases, with 8 bases sitting between them. Germline V gene data show CDR1 as SGHTA and CDR2 as FQGNSA. The CDR3 runs to 13 residues. The whole variable domain, remainder taken from reference TRBV7-2 and TRBJ1-2, is GAGVSQSPSNKVTEKGKDVELRCDPISGHTALYWYRQSLGQGLEFLIYFQGNSAPDKSGLPSDRFSAERTGGSVSTLTIQRTQQEDSAVYLCASSLGAPYGYTFGSGTRLTVV.

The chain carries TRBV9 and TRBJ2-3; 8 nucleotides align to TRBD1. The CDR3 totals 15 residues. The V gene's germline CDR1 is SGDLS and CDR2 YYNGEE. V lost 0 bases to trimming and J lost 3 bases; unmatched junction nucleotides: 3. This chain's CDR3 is CASSVAQGATDTQYF. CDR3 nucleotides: TGTGCCAGCAGCGTAGCGCAGGGGGCAACAGATACGCAGTATTTT.

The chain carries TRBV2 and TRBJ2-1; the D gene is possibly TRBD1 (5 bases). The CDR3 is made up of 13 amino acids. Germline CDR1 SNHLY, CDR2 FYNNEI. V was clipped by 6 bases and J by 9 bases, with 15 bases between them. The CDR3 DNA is TGTGCCAGCAGCCCCGACAGAGGTGGTGAGCAGTTCTTC. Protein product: CASSPDRGGEQFF.

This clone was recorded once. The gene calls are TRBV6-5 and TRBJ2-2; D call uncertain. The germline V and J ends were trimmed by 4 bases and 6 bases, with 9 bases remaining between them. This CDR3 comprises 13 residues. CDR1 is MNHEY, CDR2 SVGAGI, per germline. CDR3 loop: CASSFPYSGELFF. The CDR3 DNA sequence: TGTGCCAGCAGTTTCCCCTACTCCGGGGAGCTGTTTTTT.

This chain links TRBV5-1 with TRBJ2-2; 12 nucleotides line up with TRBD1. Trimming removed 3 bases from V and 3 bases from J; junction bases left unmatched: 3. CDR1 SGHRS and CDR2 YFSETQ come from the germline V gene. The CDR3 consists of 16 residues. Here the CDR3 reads CASSSGTGGYTGELFF. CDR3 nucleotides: TGCGCCAGCAGCTCCGGGACAGGGGGCTACACCGGGGAGCTGTTTTTT.